These T cell receptor beta chains were read from a single sample in a study of shared clonotypes between healthy human individuals. Using immunoSEQ multiplex PCR, the repertoire was profiled, and TCRdb retains in-frame clones only, with some absent. The sample contains 2.3 million or so clones, more than 80% of which appear only once. Sequencing was done on a sample of naive CD4+ T cells from PBMCs. Every receptor here comes from a man younger than 35 in good health. Some clones in this sample may be carry-over from other donors' samples. Both conserved end residues are part of each CDR3. A D gene is named only where the DNA matches it firmly. The size entry is marked missing in some rows and otherwise reads once, few, many or a size class.

D,J,V,size,length,DNA,CDR3
NA,TRBJ2-2,TRBV5-4,NA,13,TGTGCCAGCAGCTTGCCGCTCACCGGGGAGCTGTTTTTT,CASSLPLTGELFF
NA,TRBJ2-7,TRBV12-2,NA,16,TGTGCAAGTCGCTTGACCACCGGGACACCGGTAGTTGGGACTTACTTC,CASRLTTGTPVVGTYF
NA,TRBJ2-1,TRBV11-2,NA,15,TGTGCCAGCAGCCCCACCGGGGGCGCGATCAATGAGCAGTTCTTC,CASSPTGGAINEQFF
NA,TRBJ2-2,TRBV5-1,NA,12,TGCGCCAGCAGCCCTAACACCGGGGAGCTGTTTTTT,CASSPNTGELFF
NA,TRBJ1-5,TRBV7-2,NA,15,TGTGCCAGCAGCTTAGCGGTAGGGCCTAATCAGCCCCAGCATTTT,CASSLAVGPNQPQHF
TRBD1,TRBJ2-7,TRBV5-4,NA,16,TGTGCCAGCAGCTTGGTTCTTTGGACAGGCCTTCACGAGCAGTACTTC,CASSLVLWTGLHEQYF
NA,TRBJ2-7,TRBV28,once,14,TGTGCCAGCAGTTCGGCCTATCTCTCCTACGAGCGGTACTTC,CASSSAYLSYERYF
TRBD2,TRBJ2-1,TRBV7-2,NA,16,TGTGCCAGCAGCTTAGTTGGGACTAGCGTTTGGAATGAGCAGTTCTTC,CASSLVGTSVWNEQFF
TRBD2,TRBJ2-5,TRBV7-8,NA,15,TGTGCCAGCAGCTCCGGACTAGCGGGAGGGGAGACCCAGTACTTC,CASSSGLAGGETQYF
NA,TRBJ2-1,TRBV27,NA,13,TGTGCCAGCAGTCCCCTAGGGGACGGGAGCCAGTTCTTC,CASSPLGDGSQFF
TRBD2,TRBJ2-5,TRBV5-1,once,16,TGCGCCAGCAGCGAATTCGGACTAGCAGGTGGGGAGACCCAGTACTTC,CASSEFGLAGGETQYF
TRBD2,TRBJ2-7,TRBV5-4,NA,14,TGTGCCAGCAGCTCCCTAGCGGGCTCCTACGAGCAGTACTTC,CASSSLAGSYEQYF
NA,TRBJ2-3,TRBV4-1,NA,17,TGCGCCAGCAGCCAAATAAGGTCGGGGCAGGGCACAGATACGCAGTATTTT,CASSQIRSGQGTDTQYF
TRBD1,TRBJ1-2,TRBV14,NA,15,TGTGCCAGCAGCCAACTAGACAGGGGGTCTAATGGCTACACCTTC,CASSQLDRGSNGYTF
NA,TRBJ1-5,TRBV5-1,NA,15,TGCGCCAGCAGCCCCGGGATGCAGGGGAACCAGCCCCAGCATTTT,CASSPGMQGNQPQHF
NA,TRBJ2-7,TRBV7-3,NA,13,TGTGCCAGCAGCTTATCGCCAGGCAGCGAGCAGTACTTC,CASSLSPGSEQYF
TRBD1,TRBJ1-1,TRBV19,NA,16,TGTGCCAGTAGTATTTTTTACAGGGGATTGACAACTGAAGCTTTCTTT,CASSIFYRGLTTEAFF
NA,TRBJ1-1,TRBV19,NA,13,TGTGCCAGCCGCCCGTTGGAGAACACTGAAGCTTTCTTT,CASRPLENTEAFF
TRBD1,TRBJ2-5,TRBV5-4,NA,17,TGTGCCAGCAGCTCGGGTGTTGGGGACAGAGGGCAAGAGACCCAGTACTTC,CASSSGVGDRGQETQYF
NA,TRBJ1-5,TRBV29-1,few,14,TGCAGCGTTGGAGGCAGATCTAGCAATCAGCCCCAGCATTTT,CSVGGRSSNQPQHF
NA,TRBJ1-4,TRBV27,once,13,TGTGCCACGTCTATGGTACGAAATGAAAAACTGTTTTTT,CATSMVRNEKLFF
TRBD1,TRBJ1-1,TRBV9,NA,13,TGTGCCAGCAGCGGGACAGGGGGAGTGGGTACTTTCTTT,CASSGTGGVGTFF
TRBD1,TRBJ2-7,TRBV7-2,NA,14,TGTGCCAGCAGGCCGCAGGGGGCCTCCTACGAGCAGTACTTC,CASRPQGASYEQYF
TRBD2,TRBJ2-1,TRBV28,NA,14,TGTGCCACCCTAGTTAGGGTAGCGGGTAATGAGCAGTTCTTC,CATLVRVAGNEQFF
TRBD1,TRBJ2-3,TRBV5-1,NA,13,TGCGCCAGCAGCTTGGCTAACAGGGGAACGCAGTATTTT,CASSLANRGTQYF
TRBD2,TRBJ2-1,TRBV12-5,NA,22,TGTGCTAGTGGTTTCCGCATGCCGGGACTAGCGGGAGGAAGGAGCTCCTACAATGAGCAGTTCTTC,CASGFRMPGLAGGRSSYNEQFF
NA,TRBJ1-4,TRBV5-1,NA,13,TGCGCCAGCAGCTTACAGGGAGATGAAAAACTGTTTTTT,CASSLQGDEKLFF
TRBD2,TRBJ2-5,TRBV18,NA,17,TGTGCCAGCTCACCACCCGGGCTAGCGGGTCGTCAAGAGACCCAGTACTTC,CASSPPGLAGRQETQYF
NA,TRBJ2-7,TRBV7-9,NA,13,TGTGCCAGCTCAGGTGCCTCGAGGTACGAGCAGTACTTC,CASSGASRYEQYF
NA,TRBJ2-1,TRBV5-1,NA,15,TGCGCCAGCAGCGCCGGGACTGTGCCTAACAATGAGCAGTTCTTC,CASSAGTVPNNEQFF
TRBD2,TRBJ2-7,TRBV27,NA,16,TGTGCCAGCTTAGGATTGACTAGCGGGAGCCCCTACGAGCAGTACTTC,CASLGLTSGSPYEQYF
TRBD1,TRBJ1-5,TRBV7-8,NA,14,TGTGCCAGCAGACAAGGGACAGGCAATCAGCCCCAGCATTTT,CASRQGTGNQPQHF
NA,TRBJ1-2,TRBV28,NA,13,TGTGCCACCCCTGCGGGGGGGGGCTATGGCTACACCTTC,CATPAGGGYGYTF
TRBD1,TRBJ1-2,TRBV19,few,13,TGTGCCAGTAGTGTGGACAGGGAGTATGGCTACACCTTC,CASSVDREYGYTF
TRBD2,TRBJ2-2,TRBV4-1,NA,21,TGCGCCAGCAGCCAAGATCGGACTAGCGGGAGGAGGAGCGCGAACACCGGGGAGCTGTTTTTT,CASSQDRTSGRRSANTGELFF
TRBD2,TRBJ2-1,TRBV2,NA,16,TGTGCCAGCAGTGAAATGGGGACTAGCGGGAGTAATGAGCAGTTCTTC,CASSEMGTSGSNEQFF
NA,TRBJ1-5,TRBV6-1,NA,16,TGTGCCAGCAGTGAAAGGGGCCCAGGGGACGGTCGGCCCCAGCATTTT,CASSERGPGDGRPQHF
TRBD2,TRBJ2-3,TRBV5-1,NA,15,TGCGCCAGCAGCTTGGCTAGCGGGGTCACAGATACGCAGTATTTT,CASSLASGVTDTQYF
NA,TRBJ1-1,TRBV5-1,NA,14,TGCGCCAGCAGACAGGACGTTAGGGACACTGAAGCTTTCTTT,CASRQDVRDTEAFF
NA,TRBJ2-1,TRBV7-6,NA,15,TGTGCCAGCAGCTTTTCGGGAGCAGTCTACAATGAGCAGTTCTTC,CASSFSGAVYNEQFF
TRBD2,TRBJ2-2,TRBV6-1,once,16,TGTGCCAGCAGTGAAGTGCCTAGCGGAGACACCGGGGAGCTGTTTTTT,CASSEVPSGDTGELFF
TRBD2,TRBJ2-2,TRBV28,NA,15,TGTGCCAGCAGTCCGGGACTAGCGGGGACCGGGGAGCTGTTTTTT,CASSPGLAGTGELFF
NA,TRBJ1-5,TRBV2,few,14,TGTGCCAGCAGTGAACGACAGGAAGAGCAGCCCCAGCATTTT,CASSERQEEQPQHF
NA,TRBJ1-2,TRBV7-2,NA,13,TGTGCCAGCAGCCCCCTGGCGGGCTATGGCTACACCTTC,CASSPLAGYGYTF
NA,TRBJ1-4,TRBV28,NA,14,TGTGCCAGCAGGGGAGGAGGGGCTAGAGAAAAACTGTTTTTT,CASRGGGAREKLFF
TRBD2,TRBJ2-7,TRBV30,NA,14,TGTGCCTGGAGTGTACGCGGGAGGGTCTACGAGCAGTACTTC,CAWSVRGRVYEQYF
NA,TRBJ1-4,TRBV4-1,NA,18,TGCGCCAGCAGCCAAGATGCCAGGGGCCGAACCACTAATGAAAAACTGTTTTTT,CASSQDARGRTTNEKLFF
NA,TRBJ2-2,TRBV21-1,NA,17,TGTGCCAGCAGCAATTCGGGTCAACAGGGCTTGGGCGGGGAGCTGTTTTTT,CASSNSGQQGLGGELFF
NA,TRBJ2-3,TRBV28,NA,13,TGTGCCGGGGGCCCCCGGGCCCCAGATACGCAGTATTTT,CAGGPRAPDTQYF
NA,TRBJ2-7,TRBV11-2,NA,15,TGTGCCAGCAGCTTAGACAGGGTGGTGTCCTACGAGCAGTACTTC,CASSLDRVVSYEQYF
NA,TRBJ2-1,TRBV18,NA,13,TGTGCCAGCTCACCAAGCAGGAACAATGAGCAGTTCTTC,CASSPSRNNEQFF
TRBD2,TRBJ2-7,TRBV4-3,NA,15,TGCGCCAGCAGCCAAACCGCGGGAGCCCACTACGAGCAGTACTTC,CASSQTAGAHYEQYF